Each of the 20 T cell receptor beta chains below was sequenced from the same sample in a study of blood T cells in healthy people across ages. Primers used in a second PCR of roughly 6 to 12 cycles were a sample-barcoded 5' primer and a J-beta primer mix. TCRdb re-called the 5' RACE reads with MiXCR, one entry per CDR3 protein. The sample records hundreds of thousands of distinct CDR3 sequences, over 40% being singletons. The sample consisted of blood. Receptor source: an elderly woman in good health.

This clonotype was seen only a few times. The CDR3 coding sequence is TGTGCCAGCAGCCCCCGCATAGCGGGGGGCAATGAGCAGTTCTTC. Translating it yields CASSPRIAGGNEQFF. The chain uses TRBV9 and TRBJ2-1, with 10 bases fitting TRBD2. The CDR3 extends over 15 amino acids. Germline V gives CDR1 SGDLS, CDR2 YYNGEE. With V trimmed by 4 bases and J by 6 bases, 7 bases remained unmatched.

Comment on this clonotype: A read error is possible here, since a much larger clone lies one base away. The genes are TRBV27 and TRBJ2-5; D might be TRBD1 (5 bases). Trimming pared 4 bases from V and 11 bases from J, leaving 14 bases between. The CDR3 runs to 12 residues. The V gene's germline CDR1 is MNHEY and CDR2 SMNVEV (reference sequence). CDR3 nucleotide sequence: TGTGCCAGCAGTTCAGGGTGGCATGAGCAGTACTTC. Its protein product is CASSSGWHEQYF.

This clonotype was recorded a few times. This rearrangement joins TRBV5-1 to TRBJ2-5, with D possibly being TRBD1 (5 bases). V lost 2 bases to trimming and J lost 5 bases, with 16 bases between them. The CDR3 sequence is 15 residues long. Per the germline V gene, CDR1 is SGHRS and CDR2 is YFSETQ. Here the CDR3 DNA reads TGCGCCAGCAGCTTTGAGGACACCTATGGGGAGACCCAGTACTTC. Amino acid sequence: CASSFEDTYGETQYF.

The rearrangement joins TRBV27 to TRBJ2-1; D gene ambiguous. The germline gives CDR1 MNHEY, CDR2 SMNVEV (reference sequence). V dropped 2 bases and J dropped 5 bases, with 19 bases sitting between them. The CDR3 contains 17 residues. The CDR3 reads CASSLSSTDPVDNEQFF. The CDR3 nucleotides read TGTGCCAGCAGTTTAAGTTCTACAGACCCCGTGGACAATGAGCAGTTCTTC.

The rearrangement links TRBV21-1 to TRBJ2-3. TRBV21-1 is a known pseudogene. The CDR3 covers 17 residues. This CDR3 reads CASSNRCQARYTDTQYF. CDR3 coding DNA: TGTGCCAGCAGCAATCGCTGCCAGGCCAGGTACACAGATACGCAGTATTTT.

This clonotype was seen a few times. V is TRBV29-1 and J is TRBJ2-5; 9 bases fit TRBD1. This CDR3 region has 13 residues. With V trimmed by 3 bases and J by 5 bases, 4 bases remained unmatched. CDR1 SQVTM and CDR2 ANQGSEA come from the germline V gene. The CDR3 region is CSVETGGRETQYF. CDR3 nucleotides: TGCAGCGTTGAGACAGGGGGGAGGGAGACCCAGTACTTC.

The chain links TRBV2 to TRBJ2-7; D is possibly TRBD1 (6 bases). V dropped 6 bases and J dropped 6 bases, with 15 bases sitting between them. There are 13 residues in the CDR3. Germline V gene lookup returns CDR1 SNHLY and CDR2 FYNNEI. The CDR3 DNA sequence: TGTGCCAGCAGAGTTACAGGGTCACGCGAGCAGTACTTC. Its protein product is CASRVTGSREQYF. Full variable domain (remainder filled in from reference TRBV2 and TRBJ2-7): EPEVTQTPSHQVTQMGQEVILRCVPISNHLYFYWYRQILGQKVEFLVSFYNNEISEKSEIFDDQFSVERPDGSNFTLKIRSTKLEDSAMYFCASRVTGSREQYFGPGTRLTVT.

The table lists this clonotype with many counts. The CDR3 region has the DNA TGTGCCAGCAGTTACGCGACTAGCGGGGGACCCGGGGTCCAGTATTTT. Translated: CASSYATSGGPGVQYF. The V gene is TRBV6-5, the J gene TRBJ2-3; 12 positions match TRBD2. J gave up 12 bases and V 2 bases, and 12 bases lay outside the gene matches. This CDR3 region has 16 residues. Germline V CDR1 and CDR2: MNHEY, SVGAGI.

The V gene is TRBV6-6, the J gene TRBJ2-1; D perhaps matches TRBD2 (6 bases). CDR3 length equals 16 residues. Germline V gene data show CDR1 as MNHNY and CDR2 as SVGAGI (reference sequence). V was shortened by 0 bases and J by 6 bases, with 15 bases between the two germline ends. The CDR3: CASSYSGVGGSNEQFF. CDR3 bases: TGTGCCAGCAGTTACTCAGGTGTGGGGGGTAGCAATGAGCAGTTCTTC.

In this sample, this clonotype turned up many times. J is TRBJ1-4 and V is TRBV20-1, with D unclear. Germline values: CDR1 DFQATT, CDR2 SNEGSKA (reference sequence). This CDR3 has 16 residues. The V end was cut by 0 bases, the J end by 8 bases, with 19 bases between. The CDR3 nucleotides are TGCAGTGCTAGAGATAGATCGGCCCCGGAGGTGGAAAAACTGTTTTTT. Its translation: CSARDRSAPEVEKLFF.

This clonotype was seen more than once but under ten times. The chain employs TRBV7-2 and TRBJ2-1; possible D gene TRBD2, 7 bases. TRBJ2-7 matches the DNA end more closely, so the J call is doubtful. CDR1 is SGHTA and CDR2 is FQGNSA in the germline V gene. The CDR3 consists of 17 residues. The CDR3 reads CASSFPGGGHSYNEQYF. As DNA, the CDR3 is TGTGCCAGCAGCTTCCCTGGCGGGGGCCACTCCTACAATGAGCAGTACTTC.

At least ten counts were recorded for this clonotype. The chain couples TRBV5-1 to TRBJ2-3; 10 nucleotides line up with TRBD2. The CDR3 covers 17 residues. Germline CDR1 and CDR2: SGHRS and YFSETQ. Trimming at V came to 4 bases and at J to 0 bases, leaving 8 bases not matched to a gene. Written as DNA, the CDR3 is TGCGCCAGCAGCCGTAGCGGGAGGACGACAAGCACAGATACGCAGTATTTT. Translated, it gives CASSRSGRTTSTDTQYF. The whole variable domain, remainder taken from reference TRBV5-1 and TRBJ2-3, is KAGVTQTPRYLIKTRGQQVTLSCSPISGHRSVSWYQQTPGQGLQFLFEYFSETQRNKGNFPGRFSGRQFSNSRSEMNVSTLELGDSALYLCASSRSGRTTSTDTQYFGPGTRLTVL.

J is TRBJ2-1 and V is TRBV5-1; possibly TRBD2 for D (6 bases). The germline V gene has CDR1 SGHRS and CDR2 YFSETQ. The CDR3 has 18 amino acids. Trimming removed 0 bases from V and 2 bases from J, with 18 bases in between. The CDR3 DNA is TGCGCCAGCAGCTTGGCCTCGTCGGCTAGCGTAACCTACAATGAGCAGTTCTTC. Translating it yields CASSLASSASVTYNEQFF.

This clonotype was found a few times. The chain joins TRBV13 to TRBJ2-3; 7 positions match TRBD2. The CDR3 is made up of 15 amino acids. The germline CDR1 and CDR2 sequences are PRHDT and FYEKMQ (reference sequence). J was trimmed by 5 bases and V by 5 bases; bases with no gene match: 10. This chain's CDR3 is CASSPRGEGVDTQYF. Here the CDR3 DNA reads TGTGCCAGCAGCCCAAGAGGGGAGGGTGTAGATACGCAGTATTTT.

This clonotype was observed many times. The chain has TRBV11-2 and TRBJ1-1, with TRBD1 as a possible D gene (5 bases). V lost 3 bases to trimming and J lost 5 bases, with 10 bases between them. Germline V gene data show CDR1 as SGHAT and CDR2 as FQNNGV. CDR3 length: 13 residues. CDR3 sequence (DNA): TGTGCCAGCAGCTTGGAGGGGCATACTGAAGCTTTCTTT. It yields the protein CASSLEGHTEAFF.

The chain couples TRBV6-5 to TRBJ2-3; 12 bases fit TRBD2. V shed 6 bases, J shed 7 bases, and the junction held 11 bases outside the gene matches. Germline V gene lookup returns CDR1 MNHEY and CDR2 SVGAGI. This CDR3 region has 16 residues. The CDR3 loop reads CASSPRGLAGSYTQYF. As DNA, the CDR3 is TGTGCCAGCAGCCCGAGAGGACTAGCGGGGAGTTATACGCAGTATTTT.

The chain joins TRBV7-2 to TRBJ2-7; D is perhaps TRBD1 (6 bases). V dropped 5 bases and J dropped 3 bases, with 11 bases sitting between them. The germline V gene has CDR1 SGHTA and CDR2 FQGNSA. This CDR3 region has 13 residues. The CDR3 sequence is CASSMDRFYEQYF. CDR3 in DNA: TGTGCCAGCAGCATGGACAGATTCTACGAGCAGTACTTC.

V usage is TRBV29-1 and J usage is TRBJ2-7; 14 positions agree with TRBD2. The V and J ends lost 4 bases and 5 bases, in that order; junction bases with no gene match: 4. Germline assignment: CDR1 SQVTM and CDR2 ANQGSEA. The CDR3 loop spans 14 amino acids. The CDR3 sequence is CSVGAGLAGDEQYF. The CDR3 DNA is TGCAGCGTTGGAGCGGGACTAGCGGGAGACGAGCAGTACTTC.

Many counts were recorded for this clonotype. V gene TRBV5-1 combines with J gene TRBJ2-1, with TRBD1 as a possible D gene (7 bases). Germline values: CDR1 SGHRS, CDR2 YFSETQ. V lost 0 bases and J lost 7, with 14 bases in between. CDR3 size: 15 residues. The CDR3 region is CASSLGQGGENEQFF. The CDR3 coding sequence is TGCGCCAGCAGCTTGGGACAGGGAGGTGAGAATGAGCAGTTCTTC.

This rearrangement joins TRBV20-1 to TRBJ1-1; D remains unclear. V was cut by 1 base and J by 0 bases, with 6 bases left in between. Germline V gene data show CDR1 as DFQATT and CDR2 as SNEGSKA (reference sequence). This CDR3 region has 13 residues. CDR3 loop: CSARAHVNTEAFF. CDR3 DNA sequence: TGCAGTGCTAGAGCTCATGTGAACACTGAAGCTTTCTTT.